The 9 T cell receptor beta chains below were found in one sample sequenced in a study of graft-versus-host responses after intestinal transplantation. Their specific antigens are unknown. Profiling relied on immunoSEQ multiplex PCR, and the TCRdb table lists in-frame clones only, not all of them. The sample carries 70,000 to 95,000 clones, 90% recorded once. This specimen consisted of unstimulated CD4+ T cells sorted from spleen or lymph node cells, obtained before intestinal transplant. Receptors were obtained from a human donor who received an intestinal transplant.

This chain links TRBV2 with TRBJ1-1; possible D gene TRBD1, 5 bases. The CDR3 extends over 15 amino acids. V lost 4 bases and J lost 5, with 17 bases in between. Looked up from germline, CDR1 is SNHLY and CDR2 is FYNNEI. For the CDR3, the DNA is TGTGCCAGCAGTGCCCCCTTCCAGGGCCAGACTGAAGCTTTCTTT. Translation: CASSAPFQGQTEAFF.

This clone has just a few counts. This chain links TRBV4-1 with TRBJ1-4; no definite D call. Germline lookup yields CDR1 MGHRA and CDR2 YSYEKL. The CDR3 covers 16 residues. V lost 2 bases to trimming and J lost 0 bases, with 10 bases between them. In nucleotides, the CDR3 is TGCGCCAGCAGCCAAACCGGAGCCGCAACTAATGAAAAACTGTTTTTT. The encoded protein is CASSQTGAATNEKLFF.

The CDR3 coding sequence is TGTGCCAGCAGCTTACTTCCGGACTATGGCTACACCTTC. As protein: CASSLLPDYGYTF. This chain joins TRBV7-8 and TRBJ1-2; no clear D. The CDR3 runs to 13 residues. The ends were cut back, 2 bases at V and 3 bases at J, with 7 bases in the middle. Germline V gene sequence: CDR1 SGHVS, CDR2 FQNEAQ.

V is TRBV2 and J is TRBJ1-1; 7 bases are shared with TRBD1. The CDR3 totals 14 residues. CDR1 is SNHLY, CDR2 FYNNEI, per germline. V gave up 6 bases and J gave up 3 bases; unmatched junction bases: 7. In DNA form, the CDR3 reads TGTGCCAGCAGCGAACAGGGGCGGGACACTGAAGCTTTCTTT. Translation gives CASSEQGRDTEAFF.

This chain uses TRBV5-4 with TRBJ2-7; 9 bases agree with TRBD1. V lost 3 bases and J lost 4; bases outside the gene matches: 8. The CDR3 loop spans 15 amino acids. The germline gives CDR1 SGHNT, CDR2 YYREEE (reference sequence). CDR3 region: CASSSPGQGQYEQYF. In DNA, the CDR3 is TGTGCCAGCAGCTCTCCGGGACAGGGACAGTACGAGCAGTACTTC.

CDR3 coding DNA: TGTGCCAGCAGCTTAGAGCAGGGGACTGAAGCTTTCTTT. Protein: CASSLEQGTEAFF. The chain employs TRBV7-9 and TRBJ1-1; D is perhaps TRBD1 (6 bases). CDR1 is SEHNR and CDR2 is FQNEAQ in the germline V gene (reference sequence). Trimming stripped 1 base from V and 5 bases from J, with 8 bases between. The CDR3 covers 13 residues.

The CDR3 here is CASSPGQGGHTIYF. The CDR3 nucleotides read TGTGCCAGCTCCCCGGGACAGGGAGGCCACACCATATATTTT. The gene calls are TRBV18 and TRBJ1-3; the match to TRBD1 covers 9 bases. In germline, CDR1 is KGHSH, CDR2 LQKENI. The CDR3 length is 14 residues. With V trimmed by 6 bases and J by 8 bases, 8 bases remained unmatched.

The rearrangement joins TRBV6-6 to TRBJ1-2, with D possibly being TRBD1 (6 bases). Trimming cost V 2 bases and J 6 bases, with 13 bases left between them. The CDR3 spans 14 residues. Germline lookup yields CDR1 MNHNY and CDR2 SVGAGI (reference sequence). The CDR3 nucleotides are TGTGCCAGCAGTTACCCCACGGGGGGCAATGGCTACACCTTC. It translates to CASSYPTGGNGYTF.

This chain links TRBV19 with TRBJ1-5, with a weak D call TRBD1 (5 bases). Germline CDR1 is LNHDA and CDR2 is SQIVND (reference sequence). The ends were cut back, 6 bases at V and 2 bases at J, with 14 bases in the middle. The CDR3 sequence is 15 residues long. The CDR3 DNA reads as TGTGCCAGTAGCGCCGGCGGGGGAGGCAATCAGCCCCAGCATTTT. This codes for CASSAGGGGNQPQHF.